The rows below give T cell receptor beta chains drawn from one sample of a study of T cells after yellow fever vaccination. In TCRdb, the 5' RACE reads were re-called with MiXCR into one record per CDR3 protein. The sample carries 300,000 to 350,000 distinct CDR3 sequences, over 8.5% recorded once. The sample in question was CD4+ T cells sorted from PBMCs, obtained 45 days after the yellow fever booster vaccination. The receptor source for this set is a man between 18 and 35 years old who received the YFV17D yellow fever vaccine. CDR3s include the opening cysteine and the closing phenylalanine or tryptophan. D genes are given only for firm matches. Some rows have no size entry. The others give once, few or many, or a class for an expanded clone.

.	TRBJ1-5	TRBV20-1	few	CSARPPGRLFQPQHF	TGCAGTGCTAGGCCGCCGGGCAGGCTGTTTCAGCCCCAGCATTTT
TRBD1	TRBJ2-1	TRBV7-3	few	CASSFTGGLGNEQFF	TGTGCCAGCAGCTTCACAGGGGGCTTAGGCAATGAGCAGTTCTTC
.	TRBJ2-3	TRBV24-1	few	CATSDSKVGTRGDTQYF	TGTGCCACCAGTGACTCCAAAGTCGGGACCCGCGGAGATACGCAGTATTTT
.	TRBJ2-2	TRBV10-2	.	CASSQGSEVGELFF	TGCGCCAGCAGCCAGGGGTCGGAAGTCGGGGAGCTGTTTTTT
.	TRBJ2-5	TRBV11-2	.	CASSLEYATTQETQYF	TGTGCCAGCAGCTTAGAGTATGCCACCACCCAAGAGACCCAGTACTTC
TRBD1	TRBJ1-5	TRBV28	many	CASSLTGGQPQHF	TGTGCCAGCAGTTTGACAGGGGGCCAGCCCCAGCATTTT
.	TRBJ2-5	TRBV12-3/TRBV12-4	few	CASSFQDLETQYF	TGTGCCAGCAGTTTCCAAGATCTGGAGACCCAGTACTTC
TRBD1	TRBJ1-4	TRBV4-2	.	CASSQALYRGRSEKLFF	TGTGCCAGCAGCCAAGCCTTGTACAGGGGCAGATCTGAAAAACTGTTTTTT
.	TRBJ2-1	TRBV2	.	CASSTDDSFRFF	TGTGCCAGCAGTACAGACGACAGTTTCCGGTTCTTC
TRBD1	TRBJ1-2	TRBV4-3	many	CASSHSTGDYGYTF	TGCGCCAGCAGCCACTCGACAGGGGACTATGGCTACACCTTC
.	TRBJ2-3	TRBV6-1	few	CASSERPPTDTQYF	TGTGCCAGCAGTGAAAGGCCACCCACAGATACGCAGTATTTT
TRBD2	TRBJ2-1	TRBV27	.	CASSTNSGGREFF	TGTGCCAGCAGTACGAATAGCGGGGGGCGCGAGTTCTTC
.	TRBJ2-3	TRBV6-5	few	CASSYSGDLTDTQYF	TGTGCCAGCAGTTACTCGGGGGACCTCACAGATACGCAGTATTTT
TRBD2	TRBJ2-2	TRBV5-4	many	CASSTRLAGGPGELFF	TGTGCCAGCAGCACCCGACTAGCGGGGGGGCCCGGGGAGCTGTTTTTT
.	TRBJ1-6	TRBV12-3/TRBV12-4	.	CASRTIHNSPLHF	TGTGCCAGCAGGACAATCCATAATTCACCCCTCCACTTT
.	TRBJ2-3	TRBV29-1	few	CSVEENTQYF	TGCAGCGTTGAAGAAAATACGCAGTATTTT
.	TRBJ1-1	TRBV12-3/TRBV12-4	many	CASTLLGNTEAFF	TGTGCCAGCACCCTTCTGGGGAACACTGAAGCTTTCTTT
TRBD1	TRBJ2-5	TRBV7-2	.	CASSPLTGRQETQYF	TGTGCCAGCAGCCCCCTGACAGGGCGGCAAGAGACCCAGTACTTC
.	TRBJ1-2	TRBV9	few	CASSVGIGDYGYTF	TGTGCCAGCAGCGTAGGCATCGGAGACTATGGCTACACCTTC
.	TRBJ2-1	TRBV29-1	few	CSVAEQGAYNEQFF	TGCAGCGTTGCGGAGCAGGGCGCTTACAATGAGCAGTTCTTC
TRBD1	TRBJ2-2	TRBV7-2	few	CAGGTGGLSTNTGELFF	TGTGCCGGAGGGACAGGGGGCCTCTCAACGAACACCGGGGAGCTGTTTTTT
.	TRBJ2-5	TRBV7-2	few	CASSGLGPGKRTQYF	TGTGCCAGCAGTGGCCTTGGGCCGGGGAAAAGGACCCAGTACTTC
.	TRBJ2-3	TRBV12-3/TRBV12-4	few	CACRTVDTQYF	TGTGCTTGTCGGACGGTGGATACGCAGTATTTT
TRBD1	TRBJ2-3	TRBV6-5	.	CASSYSRGQNKQYF	TGTGCCAGCAGTTACTCCCGGGGACAGAATAAGCAGTATTTT
.	TRBJ2-4	TRBV7-2	.	CASSPGGSAKNIQYF	TGTGCCAGCAGCCCGGGTGGGAGCGCCAAAAACATTCAGTACTTC
.	TRBJ1-2	TRBV15	.	CATSAQYPDYGYTF	TGTGCCACCAGCGCGCAGTACCCTGACTATGGCTACACCTTC
.	TRBJ1-3	TRBV12-3/TRBV12-4	.	CASSRGTTVNTIYF	TGTGCCAGCAGCCGGGGGACTACGGTCAACACCATATATTTT
TRBD1	TRBJ2-1	TRBV7-3	.	CASSFSRTGGNEQFF	TGTGCCAGCAGCTTTAGTCGGACAGGGGGGAATGAGCAGTTCTTC
.	TRBJ2-3	TRBV5-1	.	CASSPQDPSLADTQYF	TGCGCCAGCAGCCCACAAGACCCCTCTCTCGCAGATACGCAGTATTTT
TRBD2	TRBJ2-1	TRBV18	.	CASSPLVSSGGANNEQFF	TGTGCCAGCTCACCACTGGTGTCTAGCGGGGGGGCCAACAATGAGCAGTTCTTC
TRBD2	TRBJ2-5	TRBV12-3/TRBV12-4	few	CASNSAGGPRRETQYF	TGTGCCAGCAACTCGGCGGGGGGGCCTAGGCGGGAGACCCAGTACTTC
TRBD2	TRBJ2-1	TRBV20-1	many	CSAGYQRGGEQFF	TGCAGTGCTGGCTATCAGCGGGGGGGCGAGCAGTTCTTC
TRBD1	TRBJ2-3	TRBV4-1	.	CASSQDLGQGVTDTQYF	TGCGCCAGCAGCCAAGATTTGGGACAGGGGGTGACAGATACGCAGTATTTT
.	TRBJ2-3	TRBV3-1	many	CASSQRTITDTQYF	TGTGCCAGCAGCCAGCGGACCATCACAGATACGCAGTATTTT
TRBD1	TRBJ1-6	TRBV4-2	few	CASSQEAGGDSPLHF	TGTGCCAGCAGCCAAGAGGCAGGGGGCGATTCACCCCTCCACTTT
TRBD2	TRBJ2-1	TRBV14	.	CASSQPGLAGDYNEQFF	TGTGCCAGCAGCCAACCGGGACTAGCGGGGGACTACAATGAGCAGTTCTTC
.	TRBJ2-1	TRBV12-3/TRBV12-4	many	CASSLLPPGSLNEQFF	TGTGCCAGCAGTTTATTGCCCCCAGGAAGCCTCAATGAGCAGTTCTTC
.	TRBJ2-1	TRBV5-1	.	CASSLIGPNYNEQFF	TGCGCCAGCAGCTTGATAGGCCCCAACTACAATGAGCAGTTCTTC
.	TRBJ1-2	TRBV20-1	.	CSATGGTNYGYTF	TGCAGTGCAACAGGTGGAACTAACTATGGCTACACCTTC
.	TRBJ2-1	TRBV7-9	.	CASSFPLLAGEQFF	TGTGCCAGCAGCTTCCCCTTATTAGCCGGTGAGCAGTTCTTC
TRBD1	TRBJ1-2	TRBV12-3/TRBV12-4	few	CASSSRQGREGYTF	TGTGCCAGCAGTTCCAGACAGGGCCGGGAGGGCTACACCTTC
.	TRBJ2-1	TRBV18	.	CASSFSSWTTNNEQFF	TGTGCCAGCTCCTTCTCGTCGTGGACTACGAACAATGAGCAGTTCTTC
.	TRBJ1-2	TRBV7-2	few	CASSPGRLLANYGYTF	TGTGCCAGCAGCCCCGGACGTCTTTTAGCTAACTATGGCTACACCTTC
.	TRBJ1-6	TRBV6-6	few	CASSLTGDNSPLHF	TGTGCCAGCAGTTTAACAGGTGACAATTCACCCCTCCACTTT
TRBD2	TRBJ2-3	TRBV6-5	few	CASRGSGGADTQYF	TGTGCCAGCAGGGGTAGCGGGGGGGCAGATACGCAGTATTTT
.	TRBJ1-6	TRBV7-2	.	CASSNPVYNSPLHF	TGTGCCAGCAGCAATCCCGTCTATAATTCACCCCTCCACTTT
TRBD2	TRBJ2-5	TRBV5-1	.	CASSPFSGVAQETQYF	TGCGCCAGCAGCCCCTTTAGCGGGGTCGCACAAGAGACCCAGTACTTC
.	TRBJ2-4	TRBV3-1	many	CASSQGAWANIQYF	TGTGCCAGCAGCCAAGGGGCCTGGGCAAACATTCAGTACTTC
TRBD1	TRBJ2-2	TRBV10-2	.	CASSEPGQPNTGELFF	TGCGCCAGCAGTGAACCGGGACAGCCGAACACCGGGGAGCTGTTTTTT
.	TRBJ2-3	TRBV12-3/TRBV12-4	few	CASSLNRARSDTQYF	TGTGCCAGCAGTTTAAATAGGGCCAGGTCAGATACGCAGTATTTT
TRBD1	TRBJ2-3	TRBV6-6	many	CASSSTGQGRDTQYF	TGTGCCAGCAGTTCCACGGGACAGGGGAGGGATACGCAGTATTTT
.	TRBJ1-3	TRBV5-1	.	CASSLEAYSGNTIYF	TGCGCCAGCAGCTTGGAGGCTTACTCTGGAAACACCATATATTTT
.	TRBJ2-6	TRBV9	.	CASSNIESGANVLTF	TGTGCCAGCAGCAACATAGAGTCTGGGGCCAACGTCCTGACTTTC
.	TRBJ1-6	TRBV5-4	.	CASSLRAARSYGYSPLHF	TGTGCCAGCAGCTTGCGAGCAGCCCGATCATACGGGTATTCACCCCTCCACTTT
.	TRBJ2-5	TRBV6-2/TRBV6-3	many	CASSRDGQETQYF	TGCGCCAGCAGTCGGGACGGCCAAGAGACCCAGTACTTC